The entry below describes one T cell receptor (beta chain). The data derive from a study of blood T cell repertoires in COVID-19. Background on the study: Donors in the United States, Italy and Spain gave samples during acute or convalescent COVID-19.

Grouping used clinical history reported by participants in a survey and questionnaire. Measured with immunoSEQ multiplex PCR; TCRdb has only the in-frame clones, and not every one. The table has 200,000 to 250,000 clones, approximately 80% seen once; the top ten hold about 1.3%. The V segment lost 1 base and the J segment 3 bases; nucleotides outside the gene matches: 12. Looked up from germline, CDR1 is LGHDT and CDR2 is YNNKEL (reference sequence). The CDR3 has 17 amino acids. V gene TRBV3-1 (or the pseudogene TRBV3-2) combines with J gene TRBJ2-7; 7 nucleotides line up with TRBD2. This sequence originates from a woman aged 40 to 50 with acute COVID-19. Specimen: PBMCs or T cells enriched from blood (not recorded which). The CDR3 DNA reads TGTGCCAGCAGCCAAGCCCCGAGACCGGGAGGCTACTACGAGCAGTACTTC. Translating it yields CASSQAPRPGGYYEQYF.